This TCR beta chain was sequenced for a study of T cells in localized non-small cell lung cancer (dated by TCRdb to 2019 to 2021). As for the study more broadly: The study analyzed T cell repertoires of around 250 early-stage NSCLC patients, comparing tumors and uninvolved tumor-adjacent lungs. All 240 or so NSCLC patients in the cohort were treatment-naive and had localized lung tumors that were resected. A mean age of roughly 64 years was recorded for the NSCLC patients, of whom under 150 were male and 95 to 110 were female.

Study-wide findings and limitations: The highest T cell clonality was observed in uninvolved tumor-adjacent lung, where clonality exceeded that of tumor, suggesting that antigenic responses were more focused in uninvolved tumor-adjacent lung. Higher blood T cell density associated with longer overall survival, while higher adjacent-lung clonality associated with shorter survival. A median of roughly 60 of the top 100 tumor clones turned up in the paired uninvolved adjacent lung, and some 28 of those clones also ranked among the top 100 of that same adjacent lung. Multi-region tumor sequencing was not performed, so intratumor heterogeneity could not be excluded. Since the design was exploratory, TCR variables were selected using unadjusted p-values with no false-discovery rate correction.

Notes on this clone: The clone's antigen remains unknown. No base quality values were provided; no much bigger clone lies one nucleotide off.

TCR beta CDR3 regions were sequenced from DNA using the immunoSEQ Assay. The authors' analysis ran thus. T cell density was computed as TCR beta template counts normalized to usable DNA estimated by amplifying housekeeping genes. Using the preseqR package, richness was estimated by extrapolating to 120,000 templates for tissue samples and 400,000 templates for PBMC samples. Clonality was defined by subtracting Pielou's evenness from one. Tissue-enriched TCRs were identified through differential abundance testing performed on productive amino-acid clonotypes, with a minimum total count of 5 and an alpha of 0.1. The Jaccard Index and the Morisita Overlap Index were used to measure how much the repertoires overlapped between compartments. GLIPH clustered TCR beta CDR3s with public tetramer-defined viral CDR3s; viral motifs required at least three viral sequences plus V-gene enrichment. In TCRdb, the immuneACCESS table is reduced to in-frame sequences with V and J assigned. These tables do not hold every clone; where another copy was compared, an unresolved V gene accounts for under half, and the others remain unexplained. V and J calls and clone size come straight from that table; D and trimming were deduced from the DNA. The sample includes fewer than 75,000 clones, with about 81% observed a single time. The ten largest clones capture 1% to 1.5% of the sample.

At diagnosis, peripheral blood, uninvolved tumor-adjacent lung and tumor were collected and stored as a combination of fresh-frozen and FFPE material. For TCR repertoire profiling, blood samples were analyzed as peripheral blood mononuclear cells. The source material was peripheral blood, sampled before any cancer treatment. This TCR derives from a female donor older than 55 with stage I lung adenocarcinoma.

The CDR3 region reads CASSQVVYTDTQYF. At the DNA level, the sequence is TGTGCCAGCAGCCAAGTCGTTTACACAGATACGCAGTATTTT. The chain links TRBV14 with TRBJ2-3; the D gene cannot be resolved reliably. The germline V gene sets CDR1 to SGHDN and CDR2 to FVKESK. Between the V and J ends, shortened by 1 base and 2 bases respectively, the junction contains 7 bases. The CDR3, from cysteine to phenylalanine, totals 14 residues. Left in the record is the CDR3 DNA by itself, 42 bases read in frame from the first base.